The 25 T cell receptor beta chains below come from one sample, sequenced in a study of blood T cells in healthy people across ages. PCR was performed a second time for 7 to 11 cycles using a sample-barcoded 5' primer and a J-beta primer mix. Via MiXCR, TCRdb re-called the 5' RACE reads, giving one row per CDR3 protein. The sample records 1,500,000 or so distinct CDR3 sequences, 40% to 45% being singletons. Input material: blood. The receptors here all came from a woman between 18 and 29 years old in good health.

The chain is built from TRBV29-1 and TRBJ2-7, with TRBD1 matching 7 bases. The closer fit of TRBJ2-5 to the DNA end suggests the J call may be wrong. The CDR3 is 14 amino acids. Germline CDR1 and CDR2: SQVTM and ANQGSEA. In DNA, the CDR3 is TGCAGCGTTGATGAGACAGGGATAGGAGAGACCCAGTACTTC. The encoded protein is CSVDETGIGETQYF.

The chain is built from TRBV20-1 and TRBJ2-7; 10 nucleotides agree with TRBD2. Germline values: CDR1 DFQATT, CDR2 SNEGSKA (reference sequence). The CDR3 length is 15 residues. With 1 base clipped from V and 6 bases from J, the junction kept 9 bases outside the gene matches. The CDR3 region is CSARGAAGGLLEQYF. CDR3 nucleotides: TGCAGTGCTAGAGGCGCAGCGGGAGGGCTTCTCGAGCAGTACTTC.

The chain employs TRBV7-8 and TRBJ1-2, with a weak D call TRBD1 (5 bases). The germline gives CDR1 SGHVS, CDR2 FQNEAQ. The length of the CDR3 is 18 residues. The V end was cut by 5 bases, the J end by 4 bases, with 26 bases between. CDR3 sequence reads: CASSRRGQGGSFGYGYTF. CDR3 nucleotides: TGTGCCAGCAGCCGGCGAGGGCAGGGAGGAAGTTTCGGCTATGGCTACACCTTC.

This clonotype was seen more than once but under ten times. The rearrangement links TRBV27 to TRBJ1-5; no firm D call. Trimming cost V 3 bases and J 7 bases, with 10 bases left between them. This CDR3 comprises 13 residues. Germline V gene sequence: CDR1 MNHEY, CDR2 SMNVEV (reference sequence). The CDR3 coding sequence is TGTGCCAGCAGTTTTGGGCTAGAGCAGCCCCAGCATTTT. This translates into CASSFGLEQPQHF.

This chain links TRBV5-1 with TRBJ2-7; D is tentatively TRBD1 or TRBD2 (6 bases each). The V and J ends lost 0 bases and 6 bases respectively, with 13 bases between them. The germline gives CDR1 SGHRS, CDR2 YFSETQ. CDR3 length: 14 amino acids. As DNA, the CDR3 is TGCGCCAGCAGCTTGGTATGGGGGGCAGCCGAGCAGTACTTC. Amino acid sequence: CASSLVWGAAEQYF.

This sequence joins TRBV20-1 and TRBJ2-7; the match to TRBD1 covers 7 bases. In germline, CDR1 is DFQATT, CDR2 SNEGSKA (reference sequence). The CDR3 is made up of 16 amino acids. The V segment lost 0 bases and the J segment 3 bases; nucleotides outside the gene matches: 11. CDR3 nucleotide sequence: TGCAGTGCTAGAGATCGGACCGGGACAGAAGTCTACGAGCAGTACTTC. Its protein is CSARDRTGTEVYEQYF.

This chain links TRBV2 with TRBJ2-5; 7 bases match TRBD1. The germline V gene has CDR1 SNHLY and CDR2 FYNNEI. J was trimmed by 2 bases and V by 5 bases; bases with no gene match: 8. The CDR3 contains 15 residues. The CDR3 spells CASSTVGGLQETQYF. In DNA, the CDR3 is TGTGCCAGCAGTACCGTAGGGGGCCTGCAAGAGACCCAGTACTTC.

As to this clonotype: A much larger clonotype is one base distant, so this may be a read error. The rearrangement uses TRBV6-5 and TRBJ1-2; 8 bases line up with TRBD1. V lost 6 bases to trimming and J lost 7 bases; unmatched junction nucleotides: 4. In germline, CDR1 is MNHEY, CDR2 SVGAGI. The CDR3 is 12 residues long. The chain's CDR3 is CASRDRVRGYTF. The CDR3 DNA reads as TGTGCCAGCAGGGACAGGGTTCGTGGCTACACCTTC.

The chain is built from TRBV7-2 and TRBJ2-7; tentative D call: TRBD1 (6 bases). Germline loops: CDR1 SGHTA, CDR2 FQGNSA. The length of the CDR3 is 15 residues. Trimming removed 5 bases at V and 5 bases at J, with 19 bases between. The CDR3 here is CASSLTGTRGNEQYF. The CDR3 nucleotides are TGTGCCAGCAGCCTCACCGGGACAAGGGGAAACGAGCAGTACTTC.

The rearrangement joins TRBV4-1 to TRBJ2-4; 9 nucleotides match TRBD1. The J call may not be correct, given that the DNA end is closer to TRBJ2-7. Germline V lookup: CDR1 MGHRA, CDR2 YSYEKL. CDR3 length equals 15 residues. CDR3 loop: CASSQEDRGTDEQYF. CDR3 nucleotides: TGCGCCAGCAGCCAAGAGGACAGGGGTACCGACGAGCAGTACTTC.

This clonotype was detected a few times. The chain links TRBV6-4 to TRBJ2-3; 9 nucleotides line up with TRBD2. This CDR3 is 15 amino acids long. The V gene end was trimmed by 0 bases and the J gene end by 5 bases; junction bases not matched to a gene: 3. Germline CDR1 and CDR2: MRHNA and SNTAGT. The CDR3 coding sequence is TGTGCCAGCAGTGACTCTAGCGGGGGTCTAGATACGCAGTATTTT. This translates into CASSDSSGGLDTQYF.

This clonotype was observed a single time. The chain couples TRBV30 to TRBJ1-4, with D uncertain. CDR3 length: 12 residues. The germline V gene has CDR1 GTSNPN and CDR2 SVGIG (reference sequence). Trimming took 5 bases from V and 3 from J, leaving 7 bases between them. CDR3 DNA: TGTGCCTGGGCCCGCGCTAATGAAAAACTGTTTTTT. This codes for CAWARANEKLFF.

The chain uses TRBV15 and TRBJ2-1, with 7 bases aligning to TRBD2. Germline trimming cut 4 bases from V and 3 bases from J; bases unmatched to any gene: 3. Per the germline V gene, CDR1 is LNHNV and CDR2 is YYDKDF (reference sequence). There are 14 residues in the CDR3. The DNA of the CDR3 is TGTGCCACCAGCAACCTAGCGGACTACAATGAGCAGTTCTTC. The encoded protein is CATSNLADYNEQFF. Complete variable domain (other parts from reference TRBV15 and TRBJ2-1): DAMVIQNPRYQVTQFGKPVTLSCSQTLNHNVMYWYQQKSSQAPKLLFHYYDKDFNNEADTPDNFQSRRPNTSFCFLDIRSPGLGDTAMYLCATSNLADYNEQFFGPGTRLTVL.

Details on this clonotype: In this CDR3 the conserved last residue, phenylalanine or tryptophan, is missing, so a read error is likely. The genes are TRBV27 and TRBJ2-1, with no clear D. The germline gives CDR1 MNHEY, CDR2 SMNVEV (reference sequence). Trimming cost V 3 bases and J 5 bases, with 11 bases left between them. There are 14 residues in the CDR3. CDR3 protein: CASSFGVGNNEQFL. The DNA of the CDR3 is TGTGCCAGCAGTTTTGGGGTGGGAAACAATGAGCAGTTCTTG.

This clonotype has just a few counts. This chain links TRBV27 with TRBJ2-7; possibly TRBD1 or TRBD2 for D (6 bases each). TRBJ2-5 matches the DNA end more closely, so the J call is doubtful. Germline CDR1 is MNHEY and CDR2 is SMNVEV (reference sequence). This CDR3 has 15 amino acids. CDR3 DNA: TGTGCCAGCAGTTTATTGAAACCCGGAGGGGGGACCCAGTACTTC. Its protein is CASSLLKPGGGTQYF.

The chain is built from TRBV24-1 and TRBJ2-6; 8 bases match TRBD1. The CDR3 is 18 amino acids. Germline values: CDR1 KGHDR, CDR2 SFDVKD. Trimming took 5 bases from V and 2 from J; bases not matched to a gene: 10. The CDR3 DNA is TGTGCCACCAGTGCCCGACAGGGGACAACACCTGGGGCCAACGTCCTGACTTTC. Translating it yields CATSARQGTTPGANVLTF.

The chain joins TRBV6-5 to TRBJ2-5; D gene uncertain. CDR3 length equals 15 residues. Trimming left V 4 bases short and J 4 bases short, with 16 bases between. Germline V CDR1 and CDR2: MNHEY, SVGAGI. The CDR3 here is CASSSDQLKRETQYF. The CDR3 DNA sequence: TGTGCCAGCAGTTCAGACCAACTCAAGCGAGAGACCCAGTACTTC.

This clonotype showed up just a few times. The V and J genes are TRBV4-1 and TRBJ1-6; tentatively, D is TRBD1 (6 bases). Trimming cost V 1 base and J 1 base, with 8 bases left between them. This CDR3 contains 16 residues. CDR1 and CDR2 (germline): MGHRA, YSYEKL. CDR3 sequence (DNA): TGCGCCAGCAGCCAAGCTCAGGGGTCCTATAATTCACCCCTCCACTTT. Its protein is CASSQAQGSYNSPLHF.

Comments on this clonotype: The DNA is left out, because the CDR3 cannot be placed on it with certainty; the CDR3 is given as TCRdb lists it. This sequence joins TRBV27 and TRBJ1-5. The germline CDR1 and CDR2 sequences are MNHEY and SMNVEV (reference sequence). The CDR3 spans 14 amino acids, including both terminal residues. This CDR3 is CASSTSWSTGPQHF.

This clonotype was seen at least ten times. The junction departs from the called germline gene at one end, perhaps through a read error. This rearrangement joins TRBV12-3 or TRBV12-4 to TRBJ2-1, with a tentative D call TRBD2 (6 bases). The CDR3 is made up of 13 amino acids. The CDR3 spells CASSLVRGNEQFF. DNA of the CDR3: TGTGCCAGCAGCTTAGTGCGGGGCAATGAGCAGTTCTTC.

The V and J genes are TRBV14 and TRBJ1-5, with unresolved D. The V gene's germline CDR1 is SGHDN and CDR2 FVKESK. The CDR3 extends over 17 amino acids. V was shortened by 10 bases and J by 0 bases, with 22 bases between the two germline ends. The CDR3 DNA reads TGTGCCAACTTGTGGGATGGAGGGAATTATAGCAATCAGCCCCAGCATTTT. Translated: CANLWDGGNYSNQPQHF.

This chain links TRBV7-9 with TRBJ2-7, with TRBD2 identical over 7 bases. The CDR3 consists of 17 residues. The V gene end was trimmed by 4 bases and the J gene end by 7 bases; junction bases not matched to a gene: 19. The germline V gene encodes CDR1 SEHNR and CDR2 FQNEAQ (reference sequence). Here the CDR3 reads CASSSQGAGSSYNEQYF. CDR3 coding DNA: TGTGCCAGCAGCTCCCAAGGAGCGGGGTCTTCCTACAATGAGCAGTACTTC.

The chain carries TRBV11-3 and TRBJ2-1; D remains ambiguous. Germline V gene sequence: CDR1 SGHNT, CDR2 YENEEA. The V end lost 5 bases, the J end lost 3 bases, and 11 bases lay between the germline ends. The length of the CDR3 is 14 residues. The CDR3 is CASSVKLNYNEQFF. CDR3 bases: TGTGCCAGCAGCGTAAAACTCAACTACAATGAGCAGTTCTTC. Based on the CDR3 plus reference TRBV11-3 and TRBJ2-1, the full variable domain is EAGVVQSPRYKIIEKKQPVAFWCNPISGHNTLYWYLQNLGQGPELLIRYENEEAVDDSQLPKDRFSAERLKGVDSTLKIQPAELGDSAVYLCASSVKLNYNEQFFGPGTRLTVL.

This clonotype turned up a few times. The V call is TRBV20-1, the J call TRBJ1-6, with D perhaps TRBD1 (5 bases). The germline V gene has CDR1 DFQATT and CDR2 SNEGSKA (reference sequence). CDR3 length: 15 amino acids. The V end lost 3 bases, the J end lost 10 bases, and 19 bases lay between the germline ends. CDR3 nucleotide sequence: TGCAGTGCTAGTGGGGCGGGGCGCACGGGGTCACCCCTCCACTTT. It codes for CSASGAGRTGSPLHF.

This clonotype came up many times. The gene calls are TRBV11-1 and TRBJ2-5, with 7 bases that match TRBD2. There are 13 residues in the CDR3. V shed 3 bases, J shed 4 bases, and the junction held 2 bases outside the gene matches. The germline CDR1 and CDR2 sequences are SGHAT and FQDESV (reference sequence). The CDR3 protein is CASSFPGGETQYF. The CDR3 DNA is TGTGCCAGCAGCTTCCCGGGGGGAGAGACCCAGTACTTC. Complete variable domain (other parts from reference TRBV11-1 and TRBJ2-5): EAEVAQSPRYKITEKSQAVAFWCDPISGHATLYWYRQILGQGPELLVQFQDESVVDDSQLPKDRFSAERLKGVDSTLKIQPAELGDSAMYLCASSFPGGETQYFGPGTRLLVL.